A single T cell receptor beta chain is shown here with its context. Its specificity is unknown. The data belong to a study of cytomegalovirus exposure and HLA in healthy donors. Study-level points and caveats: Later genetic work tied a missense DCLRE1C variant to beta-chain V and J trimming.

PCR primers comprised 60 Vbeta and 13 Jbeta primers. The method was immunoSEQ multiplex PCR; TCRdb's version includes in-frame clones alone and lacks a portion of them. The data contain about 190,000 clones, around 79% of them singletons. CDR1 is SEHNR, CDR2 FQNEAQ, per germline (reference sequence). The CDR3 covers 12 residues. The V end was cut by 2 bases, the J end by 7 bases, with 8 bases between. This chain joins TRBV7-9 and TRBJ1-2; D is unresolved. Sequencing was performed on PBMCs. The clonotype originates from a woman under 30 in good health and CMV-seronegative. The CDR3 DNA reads TGTGCCAGCAGCTTAATCCCGGTTGGCTACACCTTC. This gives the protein CASSLIPVGYTF.